Listed below are T cell receptor beta chains from one sample, sequenced in a study of Graves' ophthalmopathy and Graves' hyperthyroidism. TCRdb re-analysed the multiplex PCR reads in MiXCR, keeping a single row per CDR3 protein. The sample records around 1,200,000 distinct CDR3 sequences, 35% to 40% being singletons. Sample: peripheral blood or thyroid tissue (not recorded which). All receptors come from an adult man with Graves' hyperthyroidism. CDR3s include the opening cysteine and the closing phenylalanine or tryptophan. The order of the fields is clone size, V gene, D gene, J gene, CDR3 protein, CDR3 DNA. A D gene is named only where the DNA matches it firmly. Clone size is given for some rows only: seen once, a few or many times, or a class if the clone is expanded.

size: -
V: TRBV6-6
D: -
J: TRBJ2-7
CDR3: CASSVLAGTGDIYEQYF
DNA: TGTGCCAGCAGCGTCCTAGCGGGGACAGGGGATATATACGAGCAGTACTTC

size: many
V: TRBV19
D: -
J: TRBJ2-7
CDR3: CASSITSGGRAKEEQYF
DNA: TGTGCCAGTAGTATCACCTCCGGGGGAAGGGCCAAGGAGGAGCAGTACTTC

size: -
V: TRBV15
D: -
J: TRBJ1-6
CDR3: CATSRDREGNSPLHF
DNA: TGTGCCACCAGCAGAGACCGGGAAGGTAATTCACCCCTCCACTTT

size: -
V: TRBV10-1
D: -
J: TRBJ1-1
CDR3: CASVRTRDGEAFF
DNA: TGCGCCAGCGTCCGGACTAGGGACGGAGAGGCTTTCTTT

size: many
V: TRBV20-1
D: -
J: TRBJ1-1
CDR3: CSARRDNTNTEAFF
DNA: TGCAGTGCCAGGCGGGACAACACGAACACTGAAGCTTTCTTT

size: -
V: TRBV7-8
D: -
J: TRBJ2-7
CDR3: CASSQTGPPYEQYF
DNA: TGTGCCAGCAGCCAAACAGGGCCCCCCTACGAGCAGTACTTC

size: few
V: TRBV24-1
D: TRBD2
J: TRBJ2-5
CDR3: CATSELSGRRETQYF
DNA: TGTGCCACCAGTGAACTTAGCGGGAGACGTGAGACCCAGTACTTC

size: many
V: TRBV7-3
D: -
J: TRBJ2-7
CDR3: CASSREDDSYEQYF
DNA: TGTGCCAGCAGCCGCGAGGACGACTCCTACGAGCAGTACTTC

size: many
V: TRBV20-1
D: TRBD1
J: TRBJ2-7
CDR3: CSALGQVTYEQYF
DNA: TGCAGTGCATTGGGACAGGTCACCTACGAGCAGTACTTC

size: few
V: TRBV29-1
D: TRBD2
J: TRBJ2-7
CDR3: CSVSKASGIYEQYF
DNA: TGCAGCGTTTCCAAGGCGAGCGGGATATACGAGCAGTACTTC

size: many
V: TRBV9
D: -
J: TRBJ1-6
CDR3: CASSNTGTYNSPLHF
DNA: TGTGCCAGCAGCAACACAGGGACCTATAATTCACCCCTCCACTTT

size: -
V: TRBV20-1
D: TRBD1
J: TRBJ1-6
CDR3: CSALGDRPYNSPLHF
DNA: TGCAGTGCTCTAGGGGACAGACCTTATAATTCACCCCTCCACTTT

size: -
V: TRBV7-9
D: TRBD1
J: TRBJ2-2
CDR3: CASSASTGGTGNTGELFF
DNA: TGTGCCAGCAGCGCATCCACAGGGGGCACTGGAAACACCGGGGAGCTGTTTTTT

size: few
V: TRBV20-1
D: TRBD2
J: TRBJ2-7
CDR3: CSASRLAEPIVSYEQYF
DNA: TGCAGTGCTAGTCGACTAGCGGAGCCAATCGTCTCCTACGAGCAGTACTTC

size: many
V: TRBV20-1
D: TRBD2
J: TRBJ2-2
CDR3: CSAATSVGTGELFF
DNA: TGCAGTGCTGCTACTAGCGTGGGCACCGGGGAGCTGTTTTTT

size: -
V: TRBV6-5
D: TRBD2
J: TRBJ2-3
CDR3: CASSSSGTSTDTQYF
DNA: TGTGCCAGCAGTTCTAGCGGGACTAGCACAGATACGCAGTATTTT

size: few
V: TRBV9
D: -
J: TRBJ2-5
CDR3: CASSAGPHRGETQYF
DNA: TGTGCCAGCAGCGCGGGACCGCACCGGGGAGAGACCCAGTACTTC

size: few
V: TRBV29-1
D: TRBD1
J: TRBJ2-6
CDR3: CSVDTGTGGPGASGANVPTF
DNA: TGCAGCGTGGACACCGGGACAGGGGGCCCCGGGGCCTCTGGGGCCAACGTCCCGACTTTC

size: many
V: TRBV29-1
D: TRBD2
J: TRBJ2-7
CDR3: CSVEDSVGEGTYEQYF
DNA: TGCAGCGTTGAAGATTCAGTGGGGGAGGGCACTTACGAGCAGTACTTC

size: few
V: TRBV12-3/TRBV12-4
D: -
J: TRBJ2-5
CDR3: CASSLVAAKETQYF
DNA: TGTGCCAGCAGTTTAGTGGCGGCTAAAGAGACCCAGTACTTC

size: many
V: TRBV29-1
D: TRBD1
J: TRBJ2-7
CDR3: CSVEVTGQGSYEQYF
DNA: TGCAGCGTTGAAGTAACGGGACAGGGGTCCTACGAGCAGTACTTC

size: -
V: TRBV10-3
D: TRBD1
J: TRBJ1-1
CDR3: CASKRTGDTEAFF
DNA: TGTGCCAGTAAAAGAACAGGGGACACTGAAGCTTTCTTT

size: many
V: TRBV11-2
D: TRBD1
J: TRBJ1-6
CDR3: CASSLGGQFLHF
DNA: TGTGCCAGCAGCTTAGGGGGACAGTTCCTCCACTTT

size: few
V: TRBV14
D: -
J: TRBJ2-7
CDR3: CASSQLPPSEQYF
DNA: TGTGCCAGCAGCCAGTTGCCGCCCTCCGAGCAGTACTTC

size: -
V: TRBV10-2
D: -
J: TRBJ1-2
CDR3: CASSLQGRNYGYTF
DNA: TGCGCCAGCAGCTTGCAGGGTCGGAACTATGGCTACACCTTC

size: many
V: TRBV2
D: -
J: TRBJ2-7
CDR3: CASMRDITNYEQYF
DNA: TGTGCCAGCATGCGGGACATAACCAACTACGAGCAGTACTTC

size: many
V: TRBV7-2
D: TRBD1
J: TRBJ1-5
CDR3: CASSLTGGEFQPQHF
DNA: TGTGCCAGCAGCTTGACAGGGGGCGAGTTTCAGCCCCAGCATTTT

size: many
V: TRBV24-1
D: TRBD1
J: TRBJ1-3
CDR3: CATSVGHRGNTIYF
DNA: TGTGCCACCAGTGTGGGACACAGGGGCAACACCATATATTTT

size: -
V: TRBV29-1
D: -
J: TRBJ1-1
CDR3: CSLGQQNTEAFF
DNA: TGCAGCCTTGGACAGCAGAACACTGAAGCTTTCTTT

size: -
V: TRBV5-4
D: -
J: TRBJ1-1
CDR3: CASSQEVTSGYTEAFF
DNA: TGCGCCAGCAGCCAGGAAGTGACCTCGGGGTACACTGAAGCTTTCTTT

size: many
V: TRBV25-1
D: -
J: TRBJ2-2
CDR3: CASSEFGGTGELFF
DNA: TGTGCCAGCAGTGAATTCGGGGGCACCGGGGAGCTGTTTTTT

size: few
V: TRBV9
D: -
J: TRBJ2-2
CDR3: CASSARDELNTGELFF
DNA: TGTGCCAGCAGCGCCCGGGACGAATTGAACACCGGGGAGCTGTTTTTT

size: -
V: TRBV7-2
D: -
J: TRBJ1-4
CDR3: CASIEGVVFF
DNA: TGTGCCAGCATCGAGGGGGTGGTGTTTTTT

size: -
V: TRBV7-9
D: TRBD1
J: TRBJ1-1
CDR3: CASSLAVGQGVNTEAFF
DNA: TGTGCCAGCAGCTTAGCGGTTGGGCAGGGGGTGAACACTGAAGCTTTCTTT

size: -
V: TRBV6-2/TRBV6-3
D: -
J: TRBJ2-5
CDR3: CASSYGGWSKETQYF
DNA: TGTGCCAGCAGTTACGGGGGGTGGAGCAAAGAGACCCAGTACTTC

size: few
V: TRBV10-2
D: -
J: TRBJ1-2
CDR3: CASSYFDGPNYGYTF
DNA: TGTGCCAGCAGTTACTTCGATGGACCTAACTATGGCTACACCTTC

size: -
V: TRBV29-1
D: TRBD2
J: TRBJ2-7
CDR3: CSAGTSGTSYEQYF
DNA: TGCAGCGCTGGGACTAGCGGGACCTCCTACGAGCAGTACTTC

size: -
V: TRBV28
D: -
J: TRBJ1-5
CDR3: CASSFHPRPQHF
DNA: TGTGCCAGCAGTTTCCACCCCAGGCCCCAGCATTTT

size: few
V: TRBV11-2
D: -
J: TRBJ2-7
CDR3: CASSPRGQSTYEQYF
DNA: TGTGCCAGCTCACCACGCGGCCAGAGTACCTACGAGCAGTACTTC